The 6 T cell receptor beta chains reported below all come from one sample, sequenced in a study of T cells in Graves' hyperthyroidism and ophthalmopathy. TCR beta CDR3 regions were amplified from RNA transcripts. With the HTBI primer set, the TCR CDR3 went through a first round of RT-PCR. MiXCR, run by TCRdb on the multiplex PCR reads, gives a single entry per CDR3 protein. Of around 200,000 distinct CDR3 sequences listed, about a sixth were seen once; the top ten hold 25% to 30%. Sequenced input: blood. Receptor source: a woman aged 45-65 years with Graves' hyperthyroidism.

This clonotype was counted at least ten times. The chain recombines TRBV9 with TRBJ1-4, with D hard to call. The CDR3 extends over 13 amino acids. V was cut by 3 bases and J by 4 bases, with 7 bases left in between. From germline, CDR1 is SGDLS and CDR2 YYNGEE. CDR3 residues: CASSDPLNEKLFF. Here the CDR3 DNA reads TGTGCCAGCAGCGACCCCCTTAATGAAAAACTGTTTTTT.

The CDR3 reads CASRTGKGSTEAFF. CDR3 DNA: TGTGCCAGCCGTACAGGAAAAGGTAGCACTGAAGCTTTCTTT. The V and J genes are TRBV2 and TRBJ1-1; a weak D match, TRBD1 (5 bases). The CDR3 spans 14 residues. Between the trimmed V and J ends, which lost 8 bases and 4 bases, there was a span of 17 bases. Germline V CDR1 and CDR2: SNHLY, FYNNEI.

The table lists this clonotype with many counts. The chain is built from TRBV2 and TRBJ1-5; 9 nucleotides line up with TRBD1. Trimming took 0 bases from V and 1 from J; bases not matched to a gene: 7. The CDR3 contains 18 residues. Germline V CDR1 and CDR2: SNHLY, FYNNEI. The CDR3, as DNA: TGTGCCAGCAGTGAAGCGTACCGGACAGGGGAAAGCAATCAGCCCCAGCATTTT. This encodes CASSEAYRTGESNQPQHF.

This clonotype was seen ten or more times. The chain couples TRBV29-1 to TRBJ1-1, with D tentatively TRBD1 (5 bases). Germline-derived CDR1 and CDR2 are SQVTM and ANQGSEA. Trimming left V 7 bases short and J 2 bases short, with 8 bases between. The CDR3 loop spans 11 amino acids. CDR3 loop: CSADTNTEAFF. The CDR3 nucleotides are TGCAGCGCGGACACTAACACTGAAGCTTTCTTT.

The chain carries TRBV6-5 and TRBJ1-5; the D is unclear. This CDR3 has 13 residues. CDR1 is MNHEY, CDR2 SVGAGI, per germline. Trimming took 2 bases from V and 6 from J, leaving 8 bases between them. The CDR3 loop reads CASSYLRSQPQHF. CDR3 bases: TGTGCCAGCAGTTACCTCCGCTCTCAGCCCCAGCATTTT.

The chain couples TRBV20-1 to TRBJ2-6; tentative D call: TRBD1 (6 bases). V was clipped by 1 base and J by 2 bases, with 6 bases between them. Germline CDR1 and CDR2: DFQATT and SNEGSKA (reference sequence). This CDR3 spans 14 amino acids. CDR3: CSARAGAGANVLTF. DNA for the CDR3: TGCAGTGCTAGAGCAGGGGCTGGGGCCAACGTCCTGACTTTC.